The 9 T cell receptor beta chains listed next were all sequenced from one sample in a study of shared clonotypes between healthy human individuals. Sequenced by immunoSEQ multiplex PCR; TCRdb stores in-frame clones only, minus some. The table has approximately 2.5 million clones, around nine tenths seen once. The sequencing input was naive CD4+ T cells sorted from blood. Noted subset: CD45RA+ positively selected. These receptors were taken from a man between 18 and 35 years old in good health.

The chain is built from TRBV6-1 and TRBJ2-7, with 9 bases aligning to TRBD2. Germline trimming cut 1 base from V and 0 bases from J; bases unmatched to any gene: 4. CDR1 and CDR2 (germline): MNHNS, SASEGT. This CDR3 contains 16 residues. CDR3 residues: CASSEGGGGASYEQYF. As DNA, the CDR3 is TGTGCCAGCAGTGAAGGCGGCGGGGGGGCCTCCTACGAGCAGTACTTC.

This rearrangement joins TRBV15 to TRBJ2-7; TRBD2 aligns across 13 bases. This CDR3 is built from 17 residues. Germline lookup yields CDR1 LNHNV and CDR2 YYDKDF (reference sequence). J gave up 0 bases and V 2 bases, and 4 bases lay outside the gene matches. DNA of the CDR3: TGTGCCACCAGCAGATCCCGGACTAGCGGGAGCTCCTACGAGCAGTACTTC. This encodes CATSRSRTSGSSYEQYF.

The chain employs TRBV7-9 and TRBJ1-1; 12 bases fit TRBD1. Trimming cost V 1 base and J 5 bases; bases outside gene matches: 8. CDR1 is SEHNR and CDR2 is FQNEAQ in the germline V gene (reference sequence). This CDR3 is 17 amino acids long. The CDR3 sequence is CASSLGGQGARGTEAFF. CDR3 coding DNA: TGTGCCAGCAGCTTAGGGGGACAGGGGGCGCGAGGAACTGAAGCTTTCTTT.

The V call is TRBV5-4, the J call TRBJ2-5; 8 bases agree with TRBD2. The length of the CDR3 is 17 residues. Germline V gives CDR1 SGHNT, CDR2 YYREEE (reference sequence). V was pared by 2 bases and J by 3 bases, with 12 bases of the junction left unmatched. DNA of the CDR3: TGTGCCAGCAGCTTCACCTTGGCGGGACTAGGAAAAGAGACCCAGTACTTC. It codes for CASSFTLAGLGKETQYF.

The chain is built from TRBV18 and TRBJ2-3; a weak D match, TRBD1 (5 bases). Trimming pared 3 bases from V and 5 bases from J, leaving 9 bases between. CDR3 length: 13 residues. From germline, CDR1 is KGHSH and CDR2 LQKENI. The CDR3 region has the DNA TGTGCCAGCTCACCTACAGGTTTAGATACGCAGTATTTT. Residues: CASSPTGLDTQYF.

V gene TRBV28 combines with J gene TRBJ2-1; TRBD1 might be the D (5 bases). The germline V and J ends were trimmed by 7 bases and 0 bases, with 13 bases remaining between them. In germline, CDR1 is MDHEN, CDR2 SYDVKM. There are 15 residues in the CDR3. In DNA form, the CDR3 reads TGTGCCAGCATCGCTACAGGAGACTCCTACAATGAGCAGTTCTTC. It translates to CASIATGDSYNEQFF.

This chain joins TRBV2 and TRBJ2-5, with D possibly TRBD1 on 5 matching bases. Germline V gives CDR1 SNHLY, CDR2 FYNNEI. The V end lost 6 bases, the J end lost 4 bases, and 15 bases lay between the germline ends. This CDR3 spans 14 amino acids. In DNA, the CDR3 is TGTGCCAGCAGGGGGAAAGGGGTAGGAGAGACCCAGTACTTC. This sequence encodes CASRGKGVGETQYF.

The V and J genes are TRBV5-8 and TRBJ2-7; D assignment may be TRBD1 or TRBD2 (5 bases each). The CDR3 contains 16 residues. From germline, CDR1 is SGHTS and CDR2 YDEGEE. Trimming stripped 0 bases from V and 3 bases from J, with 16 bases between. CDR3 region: CASSLELGTVGYEQYF. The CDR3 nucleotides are TGTGCCAGCAGCTTGGAACTCGGGACGGTGGGCTACGAGCAGTACTTC.

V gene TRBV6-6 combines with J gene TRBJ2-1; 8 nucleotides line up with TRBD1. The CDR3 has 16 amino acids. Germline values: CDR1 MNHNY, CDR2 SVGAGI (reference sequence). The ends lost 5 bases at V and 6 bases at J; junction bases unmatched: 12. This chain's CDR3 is CASSARFGTGVNEQFF. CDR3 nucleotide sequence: TGTGCCAGCAGTGCCCGGTTCGGGACAGGAGTCAATGAGCAGTTCTTC.